This TCR beta chain was sequenced for a study of blood T cell repertoires in COVID-19. Background on the study: Samples came from the United States, Italy and Spain, spanning acute and convalescent COVID-19. PBMCs, B-cell-depleted T cells, or T cells provided the cDNA or gDNA that made up the material.

In the original analysis: The authors estimated nucleated cell counts from reference gene primer amplification. The repertoire was sequenced with immunoSEQ multiplex PCR; TCRdb's copy has only in-frame clones and lacks some. V and J calls and clone size are given by that table; D and trimming were obtained from the DNA. The repertoire consists of 55,000 to 65,000 clones, with approximately 82% occurring once and the leading ten covering around 3.8%. The CDR3 runs to 16 residues. Sample: peripheral blood. This chain links TRBV21-1 with TRBJ1-6. TRBV21-1 is an annotated pseudogene. The TCR sequence derives from a woman older than 75 with acute or convalescent COVID-19. In nucleotides, the CDR3 is TGTGCCAGCAGCAAAGTGGAATTTGCGGGAAATTCACCCCTCCACTTT. Translating gives CASSKVEFAGNSPLHF.